Presented here are 30 T cell receptor beta chains from one specimen sequenced in a study of Ad26.COV2.S vaccination and SARS-CoV-2 variants. Treatment specified: some 20 received Ad26.COV2.S at low or high dose, single or two shots; several received placebo; per-sample allocation not given. It was on day 63 after the first vaccine or placebo injection that samples were taken. Assay: immunoSEQ multiplex PCR; the TCRdb copy retains only in-frame clones and omits some. This sample has about 440,000 clones, with approximately 88% found just once. The material was peripheral blood, obtained in a trial of Ad26.COV2.S vaccine versus placebo. Receptor source: a person between 18 and 59 years old who received the Ad26.COV2.S COVID-19 vaccine or a placebo.

The chain employs TRBV24-1 and TRBJ2-7; D uncertain. Trimming took off 3 bases at V and 2 bases at J, with 7 bases between the two ends. Germline V CDR1 and CDR2: KGHDR, SFDVKD. The CDR3 consists of 13 residues. The CDR3 DNA sequence: TGTGCCACCAGTGATCCAGGAGCCTACGAGCAGTACTTC. Its translation is CATSDPGAYEQYF.

The chain is built from TRBV19 and TRBJ2-7; D is undetermined. The CDR3 extends over 13 amino acids. Germline CDR1 and CDR2: LNHDA and SQIVND (reference sequence). V lost 8 bases and J 2 bases, leaving 13 bases between the germline ends. The chain's CDR3 is CASSFHPTYEQYF. CDR3 in DNA: TGTGCCAGTTCTTTTCACCCGACCTACGAGCAGTACTTC.

J is TRBJ2-1 and V is TRBV29-1; D remains unclear. The V gene lost 4 bases and the J gene lost 8 bases, with 9 bases spanning the gap. Germline V lookup: CDR1 SQVTM, CDR2 ANQGSEA. The CDR3 totals 11 residues. The CDR3 region is CSVALVDEQFF. The CDR3 DNA reads as TGCAGCGTTGCCCTGGTAGATGAGCAGTTCTTC.

The V gene is TRBV4-3, the J gene TRBJ2-5, with 12 bases matching TRBD2. The CDR3 is 17 amino acids. With V trimmed by 1 base and J by 7 bases, 10 bases remained unmatched. The germline V gene encodes CDR1 LGHNA and CDR2 YSLEER. The CDR3 DNA reads TGCGCCAGCAGCCAAGCTCTGGCTAGCGGGAGGGGCGGGACCCAGTACTTC. Translating gives CASSQALASGRGGTQYF.

The chain employs TRBV30 and TRBJ2-1; 7 positions match TRBD1. Germline CDR1 reads GTSNPN; CDR2 reads SVGIG (reference sequence). The CDR3 is 16 residues long. V shed 1 base, J shed 6 bases, and the junction held 12 bases outside the gene matches. The CDR3 DNA reads TGTGCCTGGAGTGACAGGGGAAGGGTCTCGGGCAATGAGCAGTTCTTC. It codes for CAWSDRGRVSGNEQFF.

This rearrangement joins TRBV14 to TRBJ1-1; 7 nucleotides align to TRBD1. Germline loops: CDR1 SGHDN, CDR2 FVKESK. The CDR3 totals 20 residues. The junction had 21 bases not matched to a gene; V was cut back by 0 bases and J by 5 bases. This CDR3 is CASSQESPGQGVIAGTEAFF. In nucleotides, the CDR3 is TGTGCCAGCAGCCAAGAATCCCCTGGCCAGGGGGTTATTGCGGGTACTGAAGCTTTCTTT.

The chain combines TRBV6-6 with TRBJ1-5; no clear D gene. The length of the CDR3 is 12 residues. V was clipped by 5 bases and J by 4 bases, with 6 bases between them. Germline V gene sequence: CDR1 MNHNY, CDR2 SVGAGI (reference sequence). CDR3 nucleotides: TGTGCCAGCAGTGACCCAAATCAGCCCCAGCATTTT. Protein: CASSDPNQPQHF.

This clone was seen once. A read error may account for a junction end that differs from germline. This rearrangement joins TRBV6-6 to TRBJ2-2; maybe TRBD1 (6 bases). The CDR3 sequence is 14 residues long. Germline CDR1 MNHNY, CDR2 SVGAGI (reference sequence). The CDR3 sequence: CASSFQGNAGELFF. The CDR3 DNA sequence: TGTGCCAGCAGTTTCCAGGGGAACGCCGGGGAGCTGTTTTTT.

The chain is built from TRBV30 and TRBJ1-1; no clear D. This CDR3 comprises 8 residues. V lost 1 base, J lost 9 bases, and 0 bases lay in between. Per germline, CDR1 GTSNPN and CDR2 SVGIG (reference sequence). This chain's CDR3 is CAWSEAFF. The CDR3 DNA sequence: TGTGCCTGGAGTGAAGCTTTCTTT.

V is TRBV2 and J is TRBJ2-7; weak D call: TRBD2 (6 bases). CDR1 and CDR2 (germline): SNHLY, FYNNEI. V lost 5 bases and J lost 2, with 13 bases in between. The CDR3 contains 14 residues. The CDR3 spells CASSNRPSAYEQYF. The CDR3 bases are TGTGCCAGCAGTAACAGGCCTAGCGCCTACGAGCAGTACTTC.

The chain links TRBV29-1 to TRBJ2-1, with TRBD1 matching over 10 bases. Germline V gene lookup returns CDR1 SQVTM and CDR2 ANQGSEA. After removal of 3 bases from V and 4 bases from J, the junction contained 9 bases not matched to a gene. This CDR3 region has 16 residues. The DNA for the CDR3 is TGCAGCGTTGAGGGGACAGGGGATGGCGTGTACAATGAGCAGTTCTTC. Amino acids: CSVEGTGDGVYNEQFF.

This clone was seen more than once but under ten times. For the CDR3, the DNA is TGTGCCAGCAGCGACGGACAGGGGGCAGGGGAAAAACTGTTTTTT. Translating it yields CASSDGQGAGEKLFF. The chain has TRBV7-2 and TRBJ1-4, with 11 bases matching TRBD1. CDR1 is SGHTA and CDR2 is FQGNSA in the germline V gene. The CDR3 spans 15 residues. The V gene end was trimmed by 5 bases and the J gene end by 8 bases; junction bases not matched to a gene: 7.

The rearrangement joins TRBV2 to TRBJ1-4; unclear D gene. Germline V gene sequence: CDR1 SNHLY, CDR2 FYNNEI. CDR3 size: 11 residues. V was pared by 6 bases and J by 8 bases, with 7 bases between. CDR3 sequence reads: CASSRLEKLFF. The CDR3 DNA is TGTGCCAGCAGCAGACTCGAAAAACTGTTTTTT.

The chain recombines TRBV7-2 with TRBJ2-1; 7 bases line up with TRBD2. J gave up 0 bases and V 5 bases, and 13 bases lay outside the gene matches. Germline CDR1 is SGHTA and CDR2 is FQGNSA. This CDR3 is 18 amino acids long. CDR3 bases: TGTGCCAGCAGCCCCTTAGGCGGGGGAACAAGCTCCTACAATGAGCAGTTCTTC. It codes for CASSPLGGGTSSYNEQFF.

The chain recombines TRBV9 with TRBJ2-1; weak D call: TRBD2 (6 bases). Trimming stripped 3 bases from V and 1 base from J, with 11 bases between. Germline CDR1 is SGDLS and CDR2 is YYNGEE. The CDR3 is made up of 15 amino acids. CDR3 sequence (DNA): TGTGCCAGCAGCGCGCTTAGCGGATCCTACAATGAGCAGTTCTTC. Its protein is CASSALSGSYNEQFF.

The rearrangement joins TRBV7-8 to TRBJ1-1; D is unclear. CDR1 is SGHVS, CDR2 FQNEAQ, per germline. This CDR3 is built from 17 residues. The ends were cut back, 1 base at V and 3 bases at J, with 18 bases in the middle. The CDR3 reads CASSLGRLFGPYTEAFF. CDR3 coding DNA: TGTGCCAGCAGCTTAGGCCGTCTGTTTGGGCCCTACACTGAAGCTTTCTTT.

This clone was observed a few times. The chain has TRBV28 and TRBJ1-2; 7 bases match TRBD1. The V gene's germline CDR1 is MDHEN and CDR2 SYDVKM. The CDR3 runs 14 residues. Trimming removed 6 bases from V and 8 bases from J; junction bases left unmatched: 12. CDR3 amino acids: CASSLDRAVGGYTF. CDR3 DNA sequence: TGTGCCAGCAGCCTCGACAGGGCGGTAGGGGGCTACACCTTC.

V gene TRBV7-8 combines with J gene TRBJ2-6; 7 bases line up with TRBD1. In germline, CDR1 is SGHVS, CDR2 FQNEAQ. V dropped 4 bases and J dropped 0; count of bases not matched to a gene: 12. This CDR3 has 19 residues. CDR3 region: CASSSPPGQRPSGANVLTF. The CDR3 DNA sequence: TGTGCCAGCAGCTCCCCTCCGGGACAGCGTCCCTCTGGGGCCAACGTCCTGACTTTC.

The chain carries TRBV4-3 and TRBJ1-4; possibly TRBD1 for D (6 bases). This CDR3 is built from 15 residues. Trimming stripped 2 bases from V and 11 bases from J, with 18 bases between. Germline V gene data show CDR1 as LGHNA and CDR2 as YSLEER. Here the CDR3 reads CASSQSPGRGAKLFF. CDR3 nucleotides: TGCGCCAGCAGCCAATCGCCCGGGAGGGGGGCGAAACTGTTTTTT.

The genes are TRBV5-4 and TRBJ2-7, with TRBD1 matching 9 bases. J was trimmed by 6 bases and V by 3 bases; bases with no gene match: 10. CDR3 length equals 15 residues. Germline CDR1 is SGHNT and CDR2 is YYREEE (reference sequence). CDR3 DNA: TGTGCCAGCAGCTCACCACCGGGACAGGGTCGCGAGCAGTACTTC. Translation: CASSSPPGQGREQYF.

The chain links TRBV6-5 to TRBJ1-5; 10 bases fit TRBD1. CDR1 MNHEY and CDR2 SVGAGI come from the germline V gene. The CDR3 loop spans 15 amino acids. V lost 8 bases to trimming and J lost 1 base; unmatched junction nucleotides: 5. This CDR3 reads CASGTGVKSNQPQHF. The CDR3 coding sequence is TGTGCCAGCGGGACAGGGGTTAAAAGCAATCAGCCCCAGCATTTT.

The chain is built from TRBV2 and TRBJ1-6, with 7 bases fitting TRBD1. Per germline, CDR1 SNHLY and CDR2 FYNNEI. The CDR3 consists of 13 residues. Losses at the gene ends were 10 bases for V and 8 bases for J; bases not matched to a gene: 8. CDR3 bases: TGTGCCACAGGACAGGACTTGTATTCACCCCTCCACTTT. This codes for CATGQDLYSPLHF.

This chain joins TRBV6-5 and TRBJ2-7, with a possible D match to TRBD1 (6 bases). V dropped 2 bases and J dropped 4 bases, with 18 bases sitting between them. This CDR3 comprises 16 residues. Germline V gene data show CDR1 as MNHEY and CDR2 as SVGAGI. In DNA, the CDR3 is TGTGCCAGCAGTTACGCCCCCTGGGACAAGGATTACGAGCAGTACTTC. It yields the protein CASSYAPWDKDYEQYF.

This clone was picked up a small number of times. DNA for the CDR3: TGTGCCAGCAGCTCACCAGGGAGTTGGGACGAGCAGTACTTC. Translation: CASSSPGSWDEQYF. The V gene is TRBV7-2, the J gene TRBJ2-7; D could derive from TRBD1 or TRBD2 (5 bases each). This CDR3 is 14 amino acids long. Trimming removed 4 bases from V and 5 bases from J, with 15 bases in between. Germline CDR1 SGHTA, CDR2 FQGNSA.

The genes are TRBV10-3 and TRBJ1-5; D is uncertain. CDR3 length equals 18 residues. Germline V lookup: CDR1 ENHRY, CDR2 SYGVKD. V lost 0 bases and J 2 bases, leaving 17 bases between the germline ends. DNA of the CDR3: TGTGCCATCAGTGAGTCCAACCCCGCAACAGCGGGCAATCAGCCCCAGCATTTT. This sequence encodes CAISESNPATAGNQPQHF.

The rearrangement joins TRBV3-1 (or the pseudogene TRBV3-2) to TRBJ1-5, with TRBD1 as a possible D gene (5 bases). The CDR3 is 14 residues long. Per the germline V gene, CDR1 is LGHDT and CDR2 is YNNKEL (reference sequence). Trimming removed 4 bases from V and 6 bases from J, with 13 bases in between. The CDR3 region has the DNA TGTGCCAGCAGCCCTCGGGGACTATCTCAGCCCCAGCATTTT. This encodes CASSPRGLSQPQHF.

The chain links TRBV7-6 to TRBJ1-1; TRBD1 matches at 7 bases. Germline trimming cut 1 base from V and 8 bases from J; bases unmatched to any gene: 10. The CDR3 is made up of 15 amino acids. CDR1 and CDR2 from the germline V gene are SGHVS and FNYEAQ. CDR3: CASSLVGVGDSEAFF. CDR3 DNA: TGTGCCAGCAGCTTAGTGGGTGTAGGGGACAGCGAAGCTTTCTTT.

V usage is TRBV28 and J usage is TRBJ1-5; D unresolved. Looked up from germline, CDR1 is MDHEN and CDR2 is SYDVKM. The CDR3 runs 16 residues. V was clipped by 5 bases and J by 6 bases, with 20 bases between them. CDR3: CASSTPKTAHRQPQHF. The CDR3 nucleotides are TGTGCCAGCAGTACCCCTAAAACGGCCCATCGTCAGCCCCAGCATTTT.

V gene TRBV28 combines with J gene TRBJ1-5; tentative D call: TRBD1 (5 bases). V was clipped by 3 bases and J by 4 bases, with 10 bases between them. This CDR3 spans 14 amino acids. Germline V gene lookup returns CDR1 MDHEN and CDR2 SYDVKM. The CDR3 here is CASSFWGGNQPQHF. The CDR3 DNA reads TGTGCCAGCAGTTTTTGGGGGGGAAATCAGCCCCAGCATTTT.

On this clone itself: Other DNA sequences in this sample translate to the same CDR3. V and J are TRBV7-2 and TRBJ2-1; D remains ambiguous. V was pared by 1 base and J by 7 bases, with 8 bases between. This CDR3 is built from 13 residues. CDR1 is SGHTA, CDR2 FQGNSA, per germline. The CDR3 DNA reads TGTGCCAGCAGCTTAGGCAGGATAAATGAGCAGTTCTTC. Its protein product is CASSLGRINEQFF.